The entry that follows covers one T cell receptor beta chain sequence. Its specificity is not known. Attachment of unique molecular identifiers was made to individual cDNA molecules. TCRdb re-derived calls from the 5' RACE reads in MiXCR, one entry per CDR3 protein. The table records tens of thousands of distinct CDR3 sequences, approximately 9% of them present only once. This entry belongs to a study of early T cells in non-severe SARS-CoV-2 infection. Study information: Sequencing of unsorted whole blood was done on bulk RNA, leaving chains unpaired.

Findings and caveats of the study: VDJdb matching favored anti-spike CD8 responses, missing private and CD4 specificities.

This sequence originates from an adult who was a healthcare worker with PCR-confirmed SARS-CoV-2 infection or an uninfected control (not recorded which). The sample here was whole blood, taken at baseline.

CDR3 sequence reads: CSVEIGRSVDEQFF. The CDR3 DNA reads as TGCAGCGTTGAAATAGGCAGGTCGGTGGATGAGCAGTTCTTC. V usage is TRBV29-1 and J usage is TRBJ2-1; no clear D gene. The CDR3 is made up of 14 amino acids. Germline V gene lookup returns CDR1 SQVTM and CDR2 ANQGSEA. V was shortened by 2 bases and J by 8 bases, with 16 bases between the two germline ends.